A single sample gave rise to the 3 T cell receptor beta chains below, sequenced in a study of cytomegalovirus exposure and HLA in healthy donors (dated by TCRdb to the late 2010s). The library was produced with the immunoSEQ multiplex PCR assay. Entries here come from immuneACCESS through TCRdb and include only in-frame sequences with V and J called. Some clones fail to appear in such tables; in the studies checked, an unresolved V gene covers under half of the shortfall, and the cause of the remainder is unknown. This sample comprises 55,000 to 70,000 clones, nearly 95% of them detected only once. The top ten clonotypes cover roughly 5% of the sample. Source material: PBMCs. These receptor sequences come from a man aged 18 to 29 in good health and CMV-seropositive.

This chain joins TRBV30 and TRBJ2-1; TRBD2 agrees at 11 bases. The CDR3 extends over 15 amino acids. Germline V gives CDR1 GTSNPN, CDR2 SVGIG (reference sequence). V lost 8 bases to trimming and J lost 8 bases; unmatched junction nucleotides: 14. The CDR3 DNA is TGTGCCCGTAGCCCCCCTAGCGGGAGGATTGATGAGCAGTTCTTC. It translates to CARSPPSGRIDEQFF.

The chain has TRBV4-2 and TRBJ2-1, with D possibly being TRBD2 (6 bases). Germline V lookup: CDR1 LGHNA, CDR2 YNFKEQ. Trimming left V 1 base short and J 4 bases short, with 14 bases between. The CDR3 runs to 16 residues. The CDR3, as DNA: TGTGCCAGCAGCCAAGGTCACGGGGGAGCATACAATGAGCAGTTCTTC. It specifies CASSQGHGGAYNEQFF.

V gene TRBV10-3 combines with J gene TRBJ2-5, with D hard to call. The CDR3 sequence is 12 residues long. The V gene's germline CDR1 is ENHRY and CDR2 SYGVKD. Trimming pared 4 bases from V and 3 bases from J, leaving 6 bases between. This chain's CDR3 is CAISGAEETQYF. CDR3 nucleotides: TGTGCCATCAGTGGGGCAGAAGAGACCCAGTACTTC.